The 16 T cell receptor beta chains in this list originate from one sample, sequenced in a study of cytomegalovirus exposure and HLA in healthy donors. The assay was immunoSEQ multiplex PCR, and TCRdb's table has in-frame clones only and misses some. The sample contains 110,000 or so clones, roughly nine tenths of which appear only once. Sequencing was carried out using PBMCs. The receptors come from a young man in good health and CMV-seropositive.

This clone was seen only a few times. V and J are TRBV27 and TRBJ1-5, with no clear D. Looked up from germline, CDR1 is MNHEY and CDR2 is SMNVEV (reference sequence). The V end was cut by 6 bases, the J end by 3 bases, with 6 bases between. The length of the CDR3 is 12 residues. CDR3 sequence: CASSTYNQPQHF. For the CDR3, the DNA is TGTGCCAGCAGCACATACAATCAGCCCCAGCATTTT.

The V gene is TRBV27, the J gene TRBJ2-4, with D maybe TRBD2 (5 bases). Trimming pared 3 bases from V and 1 base from J, leaving 19 bases between. This CDR3 is 18 amino acids long. Germline CDR1 and CDR2: MNHEY and SMNVEV (reference sequence). The CDR3 nucleotides are TGTGCCAGCAGTTTCAGTGGGATGGAGGTTATGGCCAAAAACATTCAGTACTTC. It encodes CASSFSGMEVMAKNIQYF.

V and J are TRBV7-2 and TRBJ2-2; TRBD1 aligns across 9 bases. V dropped 5 bases and J dropped 3; count of bases not matched to a gene: 7. The CDR3 is 16 residues long. Germline V gene lookup returns CDR1 SGHTA and CDR2 FQGNSA. CDR3 DNA sequence: TGTGCCAGCAGCCCTTACAGGGGGCCCGACACCGGGGAGCTGTTTTTT. Its protein is CASSPYRGPDTGELFF.

This chain connects TRBV5-5 to TRBJ1-5, with 8 bases aligning to TRBD1. V lost 4 bases and J lost 2; bases outside the gene matches: 8. Germline lookup yields CDR1 SGHKS and CDR2 YYEKEE (reference sequence). CDR3 length: 16 residues. The CDR3 coding sequence is TGTGCCAGCAGCCCTGGACAGGGTGGTGGCAATCAGCCCCAGCATTTT. Translated: CASSPGQGGGNQPQHF.

V and J are TRBV7-2 and TRBJ1-5; TRBD1 is a possible D gene (5 bases). Germline values: CDR1 SGHTA, CDR2 FQGNSA. The CDR3 consists of 12 residues. V lost 5 bases, J lost 5 bases, and 7 bases lay in between. The CDR3 bases are TGTGCCAGCAGCCTACAGGATCAGCCCCAGCATTTT. It codes for CASSLQDQPQHF.

This clone was detected only once. The chain recombines TRBV18 with TRBJ1-5; possibly TRBD1 for D (5 bases). V was clipped by 6 bases and J by 4 bases, with 10 bases between them. The CDR3 sequence is 13 residues long. The germline CDR1 and CDR2 sequences are KGHSH and LQKENI. Here the CDR3 reads CASSSDTNQPQHF. The CDR3 DNA reads TGTGCCAGCTCTTCGGACACAAATCAGCCCCAGCATTTT.

The rearrangement joins TRBV11-2 to TRBJ2-1, with D perhaps matching TRBD2 (6 bases). V dropped 1 base and J dropped 6 bases, with 16 bases sitting between them. The CDR3 runs to 16 residues. The germline CDR1 and CDR2 sequences are SGHAT and FQNNGV. Here the CDR3 reads CASSLVGLAEPNEQFF. The CDR3 DNA reads TGTGCCAGCAGCTTAGTGGGGTTAGCGGAGCCCAATGAGCAGTTCTTC.

The CDR3 coding sequence is TGCGCCAGCAGCCAACTTGGGGGGAGTCTCTACAATGAGCAGTTCTTC. Translating it yields CASSQLGGSLYNEQFF. The chain is built from TRBV4-1 and TRBJ2-1; TRBD2 is a possible D gene (6 bases). Deletions cut 2 bases from V and 3 bases from J, with 14 bases between. Germline V gene sequence: CDR1 MGHRA, CDR2 YSYEKL. This CDR3 spans 16 amino acids.

J is TRBJ2-1 and V is TRBV27; 9 bases map to TRBD2. CDR1 and CDR2 from the germline V gene are MNHEY and SMNVEV (reference sequence). This CDR3 is built from 14 residues. J lost 6 bases, V lost 3 bases, and 3 bases had no gene match. CDR3 in amino acids: CASSFSGGSNEQFF. In nucleotides, the CDR3 is TGTGCCAGCAGTTTCAGCGGGGGGAGCAATGAGCAGTTCTTC.

The gene calls are TRBV13 and TRBJ2-3, with 13 bases identical to TRBD2. V lost 3 bases and J lost 9; bases outside the gene matches: 6. Germline V gene data show CDR1 as PRHDT and CDR2 as FYEKMQ (reference sequence). The CDR3 runs to 15 residues. CDR3 sequence reads: CASSLGTSGDSTQYF. Written as DNA, the CDR3 is TGTGCCAGCAGCTTGGGGACTAGCGGGGATAGCACGCAGTATTTT.

V and J are TRBV2 and TRBJ2-7; D gene ambiguous. V was shortened by 4 bases and J by 3 bases, with 7 bases between the two germline ends. There are 12 residues in the CDR3. The germline V gene encodes CDR1 SNHLY and CDR2 FYNNEI. This CDR3 is CASSVLNYEQYF. In nucleotides, the CDR3 is TGTGCCAGCAGTGTACTAAACTACGAGCAGTACTTC.

J is TRBJ2-2 and V is TRBV7-9, with TRBD1 matching over 10 bases. V shed 5 bases and J 1 base; nucleotides not matched to a gene: 7. The V gene's germline CDR1 is SEHNR and CDR2 FQNEAQ (reference sequence). CDR3 length equals 17 residues. CDR3 DNA: TGTGCCAGCAGCAGAGCGACAGGGGGCCTGAACACCGGGGAGCTGTTTTTT. Translated: CASSRATGGLNTGELFF.

J is TRBJ2-3 and V is TRBV4-1; 15 bases agree with TRBD2. The ends lost 2 bases at V and 2 bases at J; junction bases unmatched: 8. Per the germline V gene, CDR1 is MGHRA and CDR2 is YSYEKL. The CDR3 runs 19 residues. The chain's CDR3 is CASSQWGTSGGTITDTQYF. For the CDR3, the DNA is TGCGCCAGCAGCCAATGGGGGACTAGCGGGGGGACTATCACAGATACGCAGTATTTT.

This sequence joins TRBV4-1 and TRBJ2-1, with 10 bases lining up with TRBD2. The length of the CDR3 is 17 residues. Germline CDR1 reads MGHRA; CDR2 reads YSYEKL. Losses at the gene ends were 0 bases for V and 4 bases for J; bases not matched to a gene: 6. CDR3 DNA: TGCGCCAGCAGCCAAGAGCTAGCGGGGGTCACTTACAATGAGCAGTTCTTC. This sequence encodes CASSQELAGVTYNEQFF.

This rearrangement joins TRBV27 to TRBJ2-7; TRBD2 aligns across 9 bases. Losses at the gene ends were 1 base for V and 2 bases for J; bases not matched to a gene: 3. The CDR3 consists of 15 residues. The germline V gene has CDR1 MNHEY and CDR2 SMNVEV (reference sequence). The CDR3 bases are TGTGCCAGCAGTTTATATGGCGGGGGGGCCTACGAGCAGTACTTC. Translating gives CASSLYGGGAYEQYF.

The chain links TRBV18 to TRBJ1-5, with 7 nucleotides matching TRBD1. The length of the CDR3 is 13 residues. The germline CDR1 and CDR2 sequences are KGHSH and LQKENI. V shed 3 bases and J 5 bases; nucleotides not matched to a gene: 1. This CDR3 reads CASSPGQHQPQHF. The DNA for the CDR3 is TGTGCCAGCTCACCGGGACAGCATCAGCCCCAGCATTTT.